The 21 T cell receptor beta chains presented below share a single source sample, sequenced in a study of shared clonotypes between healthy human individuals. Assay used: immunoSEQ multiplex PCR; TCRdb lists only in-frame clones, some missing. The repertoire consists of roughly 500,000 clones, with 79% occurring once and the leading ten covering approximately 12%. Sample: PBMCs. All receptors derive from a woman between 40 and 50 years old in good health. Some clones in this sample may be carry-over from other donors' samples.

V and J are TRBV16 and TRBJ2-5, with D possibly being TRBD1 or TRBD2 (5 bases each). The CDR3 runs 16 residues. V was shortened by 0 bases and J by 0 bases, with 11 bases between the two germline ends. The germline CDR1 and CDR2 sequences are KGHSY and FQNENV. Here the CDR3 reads CASSQSSWGHQETQYF. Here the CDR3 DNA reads TGTGCCAGCAGCCAATCCAGCTGGGGACACCAAGAGACCCAGTACTTC. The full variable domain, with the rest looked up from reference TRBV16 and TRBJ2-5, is GEEVAQTPKHLVRGEGQKAKLYCAPIKGHSYVFWYQQVLKNEFKFLISFQNENVFDETGMPKERFSAKCLPNSPCSLEIQATKLEDSAVYFCASSQSSWGHQETQYFGPGTRLLVL.

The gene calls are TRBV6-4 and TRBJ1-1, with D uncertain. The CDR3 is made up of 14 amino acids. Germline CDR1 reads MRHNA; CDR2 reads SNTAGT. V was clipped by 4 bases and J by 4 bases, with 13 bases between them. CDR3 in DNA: TGTGCCAGCAGTGGGGGTGGGTTTATCACTGAAGCTTTCTTT. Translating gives CASSGGGFITEAFF.

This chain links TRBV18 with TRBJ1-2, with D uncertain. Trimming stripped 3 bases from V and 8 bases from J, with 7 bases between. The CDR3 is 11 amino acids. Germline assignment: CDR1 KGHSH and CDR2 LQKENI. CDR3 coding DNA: TGTGCCAGCTCACCGGGCGGGGGCTACACCTTC. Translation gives CASSPGGGYTF.

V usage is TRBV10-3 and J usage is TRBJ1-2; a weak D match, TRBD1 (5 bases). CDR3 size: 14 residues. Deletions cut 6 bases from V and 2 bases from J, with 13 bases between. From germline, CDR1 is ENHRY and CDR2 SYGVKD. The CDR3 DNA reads TGTGCCATCAGCAGAGACAGAGAAAACTATGGCTACACCTTC. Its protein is CAISRDRENYGYTF.

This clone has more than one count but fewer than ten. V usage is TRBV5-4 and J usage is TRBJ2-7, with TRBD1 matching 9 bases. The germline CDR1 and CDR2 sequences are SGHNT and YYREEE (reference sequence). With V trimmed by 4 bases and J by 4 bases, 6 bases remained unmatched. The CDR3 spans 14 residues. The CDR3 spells CASSTGTGSYEQYF. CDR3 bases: TGTGCCAGCAGCACTGGGACAGGGAGTTACGAGCAGTACTTC. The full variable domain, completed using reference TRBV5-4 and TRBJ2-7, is ETGVTQSPTHLIKTRGQQVTLRCSSQSGHNTVSWYQQALGQGPQFIFQYYREEENGRGNFPPRFSGLQFPNYSSELNVNALELDDSALYLCASSTGTGSYEQYFGPGTRLTVT.

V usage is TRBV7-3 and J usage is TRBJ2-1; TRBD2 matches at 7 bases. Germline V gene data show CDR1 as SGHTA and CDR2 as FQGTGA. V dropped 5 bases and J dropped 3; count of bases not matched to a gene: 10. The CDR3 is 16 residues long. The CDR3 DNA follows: TGTGCCAGCAGCCCCCAAGTGGCTAGCGGCTACAATGAGCAGTTCTTC. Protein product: CASSPQVASGYNEQFF.

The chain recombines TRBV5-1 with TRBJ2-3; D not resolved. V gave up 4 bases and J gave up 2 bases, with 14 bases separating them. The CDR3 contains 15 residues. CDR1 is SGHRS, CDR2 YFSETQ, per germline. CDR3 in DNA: TGCGCCAGCAGCCCAGATGGAAATCCCACAGATACGCAGTATTTT. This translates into CASSPDGNPTDTQYF.

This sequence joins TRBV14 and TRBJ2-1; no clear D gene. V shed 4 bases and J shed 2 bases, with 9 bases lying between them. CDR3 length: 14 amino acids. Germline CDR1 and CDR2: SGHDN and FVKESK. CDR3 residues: CASSPSSAYNEQFF. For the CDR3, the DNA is TGTGCCAGCAGCCCCAGTTCTGCCTACAATGAGCAGTTCTTC.

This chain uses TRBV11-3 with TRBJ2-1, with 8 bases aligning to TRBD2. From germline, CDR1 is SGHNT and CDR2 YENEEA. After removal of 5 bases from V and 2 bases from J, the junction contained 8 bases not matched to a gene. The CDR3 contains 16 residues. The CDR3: CASSHTSGSPYNEQFF. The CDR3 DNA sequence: TGTGCCAGCAGCCACACAAGCGGGAGCCCCTACAATGAGCAGTTCTTC. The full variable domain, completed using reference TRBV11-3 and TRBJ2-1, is EAGVVQSPRYKIIEKKQPVAFWCNPISGHNTLYWYLQNLGQGPELLIRYENEEAVDDSQLPKDRFSAERLKGVDSTLKIQPAELGDSAVYLCASSHTSGSPYNEQFFGPGTRLTVL.

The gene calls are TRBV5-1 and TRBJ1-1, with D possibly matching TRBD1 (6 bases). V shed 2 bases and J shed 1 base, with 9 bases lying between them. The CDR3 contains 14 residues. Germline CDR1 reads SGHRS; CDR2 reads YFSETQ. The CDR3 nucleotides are TGCGCCAGCAGCTTTGACAGGAGGAACACTGAAGCTTTCTTT. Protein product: CASSFDRRNTEAFF.

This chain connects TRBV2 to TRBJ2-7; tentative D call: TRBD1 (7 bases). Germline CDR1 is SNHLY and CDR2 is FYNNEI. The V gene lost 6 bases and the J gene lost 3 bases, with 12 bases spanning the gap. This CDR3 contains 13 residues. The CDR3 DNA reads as TGTGCCAGCAGGGGGGGACAGAACTACGAGCAGTACTTC. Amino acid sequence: CASRGGQNYEQYF.

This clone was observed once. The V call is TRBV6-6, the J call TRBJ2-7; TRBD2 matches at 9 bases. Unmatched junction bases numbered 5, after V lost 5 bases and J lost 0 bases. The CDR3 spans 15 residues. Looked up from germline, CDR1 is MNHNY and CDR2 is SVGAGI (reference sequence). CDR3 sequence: CASSHYSGSSYEQYF. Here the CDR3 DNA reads TGTGCCAGCAGTCACTATAGCGGGAGCTCCTACGAGCAGTACTTC.

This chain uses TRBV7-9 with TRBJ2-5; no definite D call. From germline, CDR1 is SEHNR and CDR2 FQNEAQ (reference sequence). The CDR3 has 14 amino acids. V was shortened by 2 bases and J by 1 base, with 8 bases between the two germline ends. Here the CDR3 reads CASSLYAGQETQYF. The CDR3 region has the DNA TGTGCCAGCAGCTTATACGCCGGCCAAGAGACCCAGTACTTC.

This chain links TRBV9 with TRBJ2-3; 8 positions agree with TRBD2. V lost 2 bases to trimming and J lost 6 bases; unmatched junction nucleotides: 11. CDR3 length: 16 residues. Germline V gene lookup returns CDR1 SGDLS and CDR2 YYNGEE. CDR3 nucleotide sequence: TGTGCCAGCAGCGTGGATCCCGGGACTAGATCGGATACGCAGTATTTT. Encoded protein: CASSVDPGTRSDTQYF.

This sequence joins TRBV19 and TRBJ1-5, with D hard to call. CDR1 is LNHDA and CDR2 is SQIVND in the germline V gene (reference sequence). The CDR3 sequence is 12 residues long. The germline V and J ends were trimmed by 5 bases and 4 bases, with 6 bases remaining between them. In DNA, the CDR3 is TGTGCCAGTAGTTACCGGAATCAGCCCCAGCATTTT. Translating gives CASSYRNQPQHF.

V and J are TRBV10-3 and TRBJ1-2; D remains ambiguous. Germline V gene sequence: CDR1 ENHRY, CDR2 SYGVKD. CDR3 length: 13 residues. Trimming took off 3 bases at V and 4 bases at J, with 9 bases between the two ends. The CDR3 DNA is TGTGCCATCAGTGATGGCACTGCCTATGGCTACACCTTC. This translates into CAISDGTAYGYTF.

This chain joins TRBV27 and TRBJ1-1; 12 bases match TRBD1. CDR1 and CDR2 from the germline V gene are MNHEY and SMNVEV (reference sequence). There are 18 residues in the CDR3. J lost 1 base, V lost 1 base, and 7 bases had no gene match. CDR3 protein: CASSLLGTGGDPNTEAFF. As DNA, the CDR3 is TGTGCCAGCAGTTTATTAGGGACAGGGGGCGACCCGAACACTGAAGCTTTCTTT.

CDR3 DNA sequence: TGCGCCAGCAGCTTTTCCCGAGGTCGCTCCTACAATGAGCAGTTCTTC. Translation gives CASSFSRGRSYNEQFF. The chain recombines TRBV5-1 with TRBJ2-1; no reliable D call. V lost 2 bases and J 0 bases, leaving 12 bases between the germline ends. Germline loops: CDR1 SGHRS, CDR2 YFSETQ. CDR3 length: 16 amino acids.

CDR3 sequence: CAWSVMGRNTGELFF. The CDR3 DNA sequence: TGTGCCTGGAGTGTTATGGGGAGGAACACCGGGGAGCTGTTTTTT. The genes are TRBV30 and TRBJ2-2, with TRBD2 as a possible D gene (5 bases). The V gene's germline CDR1 is GTSNPN and CDR2 SVGIG (reference sequence). The CDR3 consists of 15 residues. V was clipped by 0 bases and J by 1 base, with 9 bases between them. Using reference TRBV30 and TRBJ2-2 for the parts outside the CDR3, the full variable domain is SQTIHQWPATLVQPVGSPLSLECTVEGTSNPNLYWYRQAAGRGLQLLFYSVGIGQISSEVPQNLSASRPQDRQFILSSKKLLLSDSGFYLCAWSVMGRNTGELFFGEGSRLTVL.

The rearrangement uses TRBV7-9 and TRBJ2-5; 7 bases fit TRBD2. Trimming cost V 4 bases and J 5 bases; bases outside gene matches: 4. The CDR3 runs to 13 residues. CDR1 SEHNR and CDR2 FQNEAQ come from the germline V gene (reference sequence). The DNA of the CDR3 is TGTGCCAGCAGCTACGCGGGAGCGGAGACCCAGTACTTC. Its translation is CASSYAGAETQYF.

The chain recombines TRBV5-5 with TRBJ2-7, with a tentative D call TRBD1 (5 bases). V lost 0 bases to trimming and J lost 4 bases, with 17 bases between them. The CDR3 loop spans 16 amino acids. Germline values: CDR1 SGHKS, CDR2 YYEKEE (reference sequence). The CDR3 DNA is TGTGCCAGCAGCTTGGGTAGGTCCGGACAAATATACGAGCAGTACTTC. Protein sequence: CASSLGRSGQIYEQYF.